This T cell receptor (beta chain) comes out of a study of blood T cell repertoires in COVID-19. In the study overall: Both acute and convalescent COVID-19 samples were obtained from the United States, Italy and Spain. PBMCs, B-cell-depleted T cells, or T cells were the source of the cDNA or gDNA that made up the material.

This table comes from immunoSEQ multiplex PCR, and its TCRdb copy is limited to in-frame clones, with some not included. The sample lists about 60,000 clones, around 84% seen once, with 9% to 15% in the top ten. V shed 4 bases and J 2 bases; nucleotides not matched to a gene: 27. CDR1 and CDR2 from the germline V gene are MDHEN and SYDVKM. This CDR3 region has 22 residues. The J gene is TRBJ2-7, the V gene TRBV28; 9 bases match TRBD1. The TCR sequence derives from a human donor in a cohort sampled during active COVID-19. The sequenced material came from peripheral blood. The CDR3 DNA reads TGTGCCAGCAGTTATAGGGGACAGGGAACTTTGGAGGGCTCCTACCCAACCTACGAGCAGTACTTC. Translation gives CASSYRGQGTLEGSYPTYEQYF.